This T cell receptor (beta chain) derives from a study of Ad26.COV2.S vaccination and SARS-CoV-2 variants. Study results and caveats: From the TCR breadth and depth analyses, total T cell responses may have been underestimated.

Germline V gene data show CDR1 as KGHSH and CDR2 as LQKENI. V was pared by 2 bases and J by 4 bases, with 14 bases between. The CDR3 is 16 residues long. Treatment indicated: 19 received Ad26.COV2.S at low or high dose, single or two shots; a few received placebo; per-sample allocation not given. Collection of samples fell on day 63 after the first vaccine or placebo injection. Some clones are missing from TCRdb's copy, which holds only in-frame ones; the method was immunoSEQ multiplex PCR. The table has about 480,000 clones, 87% seen once. As for this clone: Antigen: not known.

This clonotype was sampled from a person between 18 and 60 years old who received the Ad26.COV2.S COVID-19 vaccine or a placebo. V gene TRBV18 combines with J gene TRBJ2-2; a possible D gene is TRBD1 (5 bases). The specimen comprised peripheral blood, sampled in a trial of Ad26.COV2.S vaccine versus placebo. The CDR3 region is CASSPSRVGATGELFF. The CDR3, as DNA: TGTGCCAGCTCACCAAGCAGGGTCGGTGCCACCGGGGAGCTGTTTTTT.